Below, one T cell receptor (beta chain) is given with its context. Assay: immunoSEQ multiplex PCR; the TCRdb copy retains only in-frame clones and omits some. Among 45,000 to 60,000 clones, about 85% were seen once, and the ten largest hold about an eighth. This entry comes from a study of control samples from healthy donors and cancer patients. Sample: PBMCs. The sequence was collected from a man aged 55 to 70 with head and neck cancer.

Written as DNA, the CDR3 is TGTGCCAGCAGCTTGGGCAGAAACACTGAAGCTTTCTTT. This translates into CASSLGRNTEAFF. This chain uses TRBV7-9 with TRBJ1-1; D is ambiguous. V was shortened by 3 bases and J by 2 bases, with 7 bases between the two germline ends. The V gene's germline CDR1 is SEHNR and CDR2 FQNEAQ (reference sequence). This CDR3 has 13 amino acids. Drawing the rest from reference TRBV7-9 and TRBJ1-1, the complete variable domain is DTGVSQNPRHKITKRGQNVTFRCDPISEHNRLYWYRQTLGQGPEFLTYFQNEAQLEKSRLLSDRFSAERPKGSFSTLEIQRTEQGDSAMYLCASSLGRNTEAFFGQGTRLTVV.